The 3 T cell receptor beta chains listed next were all sequenced from one sample in a study of post-analysis software for immune sequencing data. Study-level findings and limits: When patients were compared with controls, 4 or 5 TRBV segments were more frequent, TRBV5-6, TRBV5-1 and TRBV20-1 among them.

No antigens are known for them. Included in the TCR beta cDNA libraries were unique molecular identifiers. TCRdb redid the calling of the PCR reads with MiXCR, one entry per CDR3 protein. The sample records roughly 620,000 distinct CDR3 sequences, about 40% being singletons. Sequencing was done on a sample of blood. Receptors were obtained from a girl aged 10-17 years with multiple sclerosis.

The chain recombines TRBV27 with TRBJ2-2; no firm D call. The V gene's germline CDR1 is MNHEY and CDR2 SMNVEV (reference sequence). The CDR3 has 12 amino acids. Trimming cost V 3 bases and J 10 bases, with 9 bases left between them. The CDR3 sequence: CASSFLGLELFF. CDR3 DNA sequence: TGTGCCAGCAGTTTCCTCGGCTTGGAGCTGTTTTTT.

The V gene is TRBV7-9, the J gene TRBJ2-4; TRBD1 matches at 9 bases. The CDR3 sequence is 17 residues long. The V and J ends lost 4 bases and 16 bases, in that order; junction bases with no gene match: 23. Per the germline V gene, CDR1 is SEHNR and CDR2 is FQNEAQ (reference sequence). The CDR3: CASSWTAADRGENTHYF. CDR3 DNA sequence: TGTGCCAGCAGCTGGACAGCGGCGGACAGGGGTGAGAACACTCATTACTTC.

This clonotype appeared a single time. The CDR3: CATSDLGEKLFF. In nucleotides, the CDR3 is TGTGCCACCAGTGATCTTGGTGAAAAACTGTTTTTT. The chain has TRBV24-1 and TRBJ1-4; D ambiguous. The CDR3 totals 12 residues. Germline V gene data show CDR1 as KGHDR and CDR2 as SFDVKD. Trimming took 3 bases from V and 7 from J, leaving 5 bases between them.